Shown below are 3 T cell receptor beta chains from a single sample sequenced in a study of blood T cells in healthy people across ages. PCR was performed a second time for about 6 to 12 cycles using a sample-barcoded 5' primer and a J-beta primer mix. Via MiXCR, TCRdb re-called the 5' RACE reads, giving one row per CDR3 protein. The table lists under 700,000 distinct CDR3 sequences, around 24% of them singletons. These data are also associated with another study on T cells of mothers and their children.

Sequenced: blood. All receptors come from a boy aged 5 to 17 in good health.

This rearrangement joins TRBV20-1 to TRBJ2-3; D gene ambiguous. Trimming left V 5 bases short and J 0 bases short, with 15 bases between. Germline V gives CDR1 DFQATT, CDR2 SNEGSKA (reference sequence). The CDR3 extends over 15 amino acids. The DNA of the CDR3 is TGCAGTGCTTCCCTCCTCGTAGCTAGCACAGATACGCAGTATTTT. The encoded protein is CSASLLVASTDTQYF.

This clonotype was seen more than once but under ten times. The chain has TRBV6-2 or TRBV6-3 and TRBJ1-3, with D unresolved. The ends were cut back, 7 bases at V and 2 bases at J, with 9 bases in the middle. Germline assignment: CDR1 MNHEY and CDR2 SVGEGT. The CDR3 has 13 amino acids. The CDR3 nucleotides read TGTGCCAGCACTTGGACGCCTGGAAACACCATATATTTT. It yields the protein CASTWTPGNTIYF.

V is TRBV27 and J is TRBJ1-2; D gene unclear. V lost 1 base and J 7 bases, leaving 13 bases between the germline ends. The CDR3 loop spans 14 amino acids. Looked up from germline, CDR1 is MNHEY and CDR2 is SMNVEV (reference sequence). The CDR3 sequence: CASSLLSRGTGYTF. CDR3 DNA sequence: TGTGCCAGCAGTTTATTATCGCGGGGAACTGGCTACACCTTC.